The clone carrying this T cell receptor beta chain showed up just a few times. What it recognizes is unknown. The source of the sample is a study of T-cell reconstitution after alpha-beta-depleted transplantation in children. Study-wide results and caveats: High day-60 TCRbeta diversity in some patients came from surviving recipient T cells and thymic progenitors. Several hundred expanded graft clones reportedly were the source of alpha-beta T cells about two months after transplant. Hyperexpanded clones declined; after one year, newly produced T cells mostly supplied diversity.

For TCRbeta, the library was prepared with unique molecular identifiers. TCRdb ran MiXCR on the PCR reads and lists one entry per CDR3 protein. The sample records 70,000 or so distinct CDR3 sequences, roughly a tenth being singletons. The germline gives CDR1 LGHNA, CDR2 YNFKEQ. The CDR3 is 16 residues long. V dropped 1 base and J dropped 5 bases, with 15 bases sitting between them. The V and J genes are TRBV4-2 and TRBJ2-1, with D possibly being TRBD1 (5 bases). The sequence derives from a boy younger than 18 with acute myeloid leukemia, due to receive a stem cell transplant. Sequenced here: PBMCs, sampled before TCRalphabeta/CD19-depleted stem cell transplant. The CDR3 sequence is CASSQAEGVFDNEQFF. As DNA, the CDR3 is TGTGCCAGCAGCCAAGCTGAAGGGGTATTCGACAATGAGCAGTTCTTC.